This T cell receptor (beta chain) was captured in a study of blood T cell repertoires in COVID-19. Per germline, CDR1 LNHDA and CDR2 SQIVND (reference sequence). Trimming cost V 6 bases and J 7 bases; bases outside gene matches: 16. This CDR3 is 17 amino acids long. The assay was immunoSEQ multiplex PCR, and TCRdb's table has in-frame clones only and misses some. The sample lists roughly 170,000 clones, roughly 78% occurring once. The sample comprised peripheral blood. The chain is built from TRBV19 and TRBJ1-5; 9 bases align to TRBD1. This clonotype originated in a woman aged 60 to 75 with COVID-19, enrolled during active disease. The CDR3 nucleotides are TGTGCCAGTAGCCGGCTAGGTGGGACAGGGCAGAGGCAGCCCCAGCATTTT. It translates to CASSRLGGTGQRQPQHF.